The 28 T cell receptor beta chains below all came from one sample that was sequenced in a study of T cells in Graves' hyperthyroidism and ophthalmopathy. Template material for amplifying TCR beta CDR3 regions consisted of RNA transcripts. TCR CDR3 underwent first-round RT-PCR with the HTBI primer set. MiXCR, applied by TCRdb to the multiplex PCR reads, yields one record per CDR3 protein. The sample holds around 260,000 distinct CDR3 sequences, about 25% seen once. The sample comprised blood. Receptor source: a man aged 40-50 years with Graves' hyperthyroidism that later progressed to Graves' ophthalmopathy.

Ten or more counts support this clonotype. This sequence joins TRBV7-2 and TRBJ2-7; 8 bases are a match to TRBD2. This CDR3 region has 14 residues. CDR1 and CDR2 (germline): SGHTA, FQGNSA. V shed 5 bases, J shed 1 base, and the junction held 4 bases outside the gene matches. CDR3 nucleotides: TGTGCCAGCAGCCTCGTAGCGGGGTCCTACGAGCAGTACTTC. Residues: CASSLVAGSYEQYF. The variable domain in full, with the rest retrieved from reference TRBV7-2 and TRBJ2-7, is GAGVSQSPSNKVTEKGKDVELRCDPISGHTALYWYRQSLGQGLEFLIYFQGNSAPDKSGLPSDRFSAERTGGSVSTLTIQRTQQEDSAVYLCASSLVAGSYEQYFGPGTRLTVT.

The table lists this clonotype with a few counts. The chain recombines TRBV6-2 or TRBV6-3 with TRBJ2-7, with D perhaps TRBD1 or TRBD2 (5 bases each). The CDR3 covers 11 residues. Per the germline V gene, CDR1 is MNHEY and CDR2 is SVGEGT. V was pared by 8 bases and J by 3 bases, with 8 bases between. CDR3 bases: TGTGCCAGCGGGACCAACTACGAGCAGTACTTC. It is translated as CASGTNYEQYF.

This chain connects TRBV3-1 to TRBJ2-7; 7 bases fit TRBD2. Germline V gene lookup returns CDR1 LGHDT and CDR2 YNNKEL (reference sequence). The CDR3 runs 14 residues. Trimming cost V 4 bases and J 4 bases; bases outside gene matches: 7. The CDR3 nucleotides read TGTGCCAGCAGCCTTGGCGGGGGTAAATACGAGCAGTACTTC. This gives the protein CASSLGGGKYEQYF.

V is TRBV18 and J is TRBJ2-5, with D perhaps TRBD1 (6 bases). V lost 3 bases, J lost 7 bases, and 18 bases lay in between. The length of the CDR3 is 15 residues. The V gene's germline CDR1 is KGHSH and CDR2 LQKENI. The CDR3 spells CASSPNTGTSATQYF. DNA of the CDR3: TGTGCCAGCTCACCTAATACCGGGACATCTGCGACCCAGTACTTC.

This clonotype was seen repeatedly, ten times or more. The chain uses TRBV11-2 and TRBJ2-5; 11 bases match TRBD2. The trim removed 4 bases at V and 6 bases at J, leaving 7 bases unmatched. CDR3 length: 15 amino acids. Germline V gene lookup returns CDR1 SGHAT and CDR2 FQNNGV. CDR3 bases: TGTGCCAGCAGCTCGCCCCGACTAGCGGGAAAGACCCAGTACTTC. As protein: CASSSPRLAGKTQYF.

At least ten counts were recorded for this clonotype. The CDR3 region is CATSEGQGIQETQYF. CDR3 sequence (DNA): TGTGCCACCAGTGAGGGACAGGGGATTCAAGAGACCCAGTACTTC. The chain uses TRBV24-1 and TRBJ2-5, with TRBD1 matching 10 bases. From germline, CDR1 is KGHDR and CDR2 SFDVKD. The CDR3 contains 15 residues. V gave up 4 bases and J gave up 2 bases; unmatched junction bases: 3.

This clonotype was detected ten times or more. This chain links TRBV4-2 with TRBJ2-7; 7 positions agree with TRBD2. After removal of 1 base from V and 5 bases from J, the junction contained 5 bases not matched to a gene. This CDR3 comprises 14 residues. Germline CDR1 is LGHNA and CDR2 is YNFKEQ. In DNA, the CDR3 is TGTGCCAGCAGCCAAGGAGGCGGGAGCCACGAGCAGTACTTC. Protein sequence: CASSQGGGSHEQYF.

This clonotype was observed many times. V and J are TRBV6-1 and TRBJ2-7; D is ambiguous. CDR1 and CDR2 from the germline V gene are MNHNS and SASEGT. The ends were cut back, 0 bases at V and 2 bases at J, with 14 bases in the middle. This CDR3 has 16 amino acids. The CDR3 region is CASSEALTDRPYEQYF. The CDR3 DNA follows: TGTGCCAGCAGTGAAGCGCTAACGGACCGACCCTACGAGCAGTACTTC.

The sample holds many counts of this clonotype. V gene TRBV7-8 combines with J gene TRBJ1-2, with D possibly TRBD1 on 6 matching bases. The CDR3 has 13 amino acids. Trimming took 5 bases from V and 4 from J, leaving 11 bases between them. Germline V gene data show CDR1 as SGHVS and CDR2 as FQNEAQ. The CDR3 DNA follows: TGTGCCAGCAGCCCGGGACACCTCTATGGCTACACCTTC. Its translation is CASSPGHLYGYTF.

This clonotype came up many times. The rearrangement links TRBV2 to TRBJ1-1; TRBD1 is a possible D gene (6 bases). Deletions cut 6 bases from V and 7 bases from J, with 12 bases between. CDR3 length: 12 amino acids. Germline lookup yields CDR1 SNHLY and CDR2 FYNNEI. The CDR3, as DNA: TGTGCCAGCAGGTACAGGGAAGATGAAGCTTTCTTT. As protein: CASRYREDEAFF.

This sequence joins TRBV12-3 or TRBV12-4 and TRBJ2-2; D is perhaps TRBD1 or TRBD2 (5 bases each). The CDR3 is made up of 14 amino acids. Trimming shortened V by 5 bases and J by 4 bases, and 11 bases separated the two germline ends. The CDR3 nucleotides read TGTGCCAGCAGTCCACAGGAGGTCACCGGGGAGCTGTTTTTT. Its translation is CASSPQEVTGELFF.

The rearrangement links TRBV6-5 to TRBJ2-4; 11 nucleotides match TRBD2. The CDR3 length is 18 residues. J gave up 0 bases and V 2 bases, and 6 bases lay outside the gene matches. Germline values: CDR1 MNHEY, CDR2 SVGAGI. The CDR3 protein is CASSYPVGTSGAKNIQYF. CDR3 sequence (DNA): TGTGCCAGCAGTTACCCAGTCGGGACTAGCGGAGCCAAAAACATTCAGTACTTC.

The chain employs TRBV28 and TRBJ2-6; D is perhaps TRBD1 (6 bases). Trimming left V 6 bases short and J 0 bases short, with 21 bases between. The CDR3 spans 19 residues. CDR1 is MDHEN and CDR2 is SYDVKM in the germline V gene. CDR3 nucleotide sequence: TGTGCCAGCAGCGGGGCACAGGGTTCTCAAACCTCTGGGGCCAACGTCCTGACTTTC. This sequence encodes CASSGAQGSQTSGANVLTF.

The rearrangement links TRBV6-1 to TRBJ2-2; 7 bases are a match to TRBD1. The germline CDR1 and CDR2 sequences are MNHNS and SASEGT. V trimming: 1 base; J trimming: 6 bases; junction bases outside the gene matches: 11. This CDR3 comprises 17 residues. The CDR3 nucleotides are TGTGCCAGCAGTGAAGTTAGGGGGCCCGAAAAACCCGGGGAGCTGTTTTTT. It is translated as CASSEVRGPEKPGELFF.

The chain recombines TRBV12-3 or TRBV12-4 with TRBJ2-7; D possibly corresponds to TRBD1 (5 bases). The CDR3 is made up of 15 amino acids. V gave up 4 bases and J gave up 4 bases, with 17 bases separating them. As DNA, the CDR3 is TGTGCCAGCAGTTCAGGGAAAGGGTCCACGTACGAGCAGTACTTC. As protein: CASSSGKGSTYEQYF.

This clonotype was recorded many times. This chain joins TRBV20-1 and TRBJ2-7; D might be TRBD1 (5 bases). V was pared by 6 bases and J by 9 bases, with 21 bases between. Germline CDR1 is DFQATT and CDR2 is SNEGSKA (reference sequence). The CDR3 runs 13 residues. DNA of the CDR3: TGCAGTGCCCCGACAGCCACCGACACAGGGCAGTACTTC. This gives the protein CSAPTATDTGQYF.

This clonotype was observed many times. As the CDR3 is not closed by the conserved phenylalanine or tryptophan, this likely results from a read error. The genes are TRBV6-5 and TRBJ2-4; 9 bases match TRBD1. V gave up 4 bases and J gave up 4 bases; unmatched junction bases: 8. CDR3 length: 16 amino acids. Germline values: CDR1 MNHEY, CDR2 SVGAGI. CDR3 bases: TGTGCCAGCAGTTCCGGACAGGGGAAGGGGAAAAACATTCAGTACCTC. This translates into CASSSGQGKGKNIQYL.

The V call is TRBV5-1, the J call TRBJ1-1; tentative D call: TRBD1 (5 bases). Germline V gene sequence: CDR1 SGHRS, CDR2 YFSETQ. This CDR3 spans 14 amino acids. V was trimmed by 4 bases and J by 4 bases, leaving 14 bases between them. The CDR3 loop is CASSRGRRGTEAFF. The CDR3 nucleotides read TGCGCCAGCAGCCGAGGCCGGAGGGGCACTGAAGCTTTCTTT. The whole variable domain, filled in from reference TRBV5-1 and TRBJ1-1, reads KAGVTQTPRYLIKTRGQQVTLSCSPISGHRSVSWYQQTPGQGLQFLFEYFSETQRNKGNFPGRFSGRQFSNSRSEMNVSTLELGDSALYLCASSRGRRGTEAFFGQGTRLTVV.

This clonotype was detected ten times or more. The chain is built from TRBV30 and TRBJ1-1; TRBD1 matches 9 bases. V shed 0 bases, J shed 11 bases, and the junction held 7 bases outside the gene matches. Germline lookup yields CDR1 GTSNPN and CDR2 SVGIG (reference sequence). There are 13 residues in the CDR3. The chain's CDR3 is CAWSVQGALGAFF. Here the CDR3 DNA reads TGTGCCTGGAGTGTACAGGGGGCGCTAGGGGCTTTCTTT. The full variable domain, with the rest looked up from reference TRBV30 and TRBJ1-1, is SQTIHQWPATLVQPVGSPLSLECTVEGTSNPNLYWYRQAAGRGLQLLFYSVGIGQISSEVPQNLSASRPQDRQFILSSKKLLLSDSGFYLCAWSVQGALGAFFGQGTRLTVV.

This clonotype was seen repeatedly, ten times or more. The CDR3 DNA reads TGTGCCAGCATGGGGGGCGCGTGGTCCTACGAGCAGTACTTC. It yields the protein CASMGGAWSYEQYF. The chain carries TRBV27 and TRBJ2-7; the D gene could be TRBD1 or TRBD2 (6 bases each). V lost 7 bases to trimming and J lost 1 base, with 14 bases between them. Looked up from germline, CDR1 is MNHEY and CDR2 is SMNVEV (reference sequence). There are 14 residues in the CDR3.

There are many counts of this clonotype. The rearrangement uses TRBV18 and TRBJ2-7, with TRBD2 matching over 7 bases. Germline CDR1 KGHSH, CDR2 LQKENI. With V trimmed by 5 bases and J by 6 bases, 4 bases remained unmatched. This CDR3 is 12 amino acids long. The CDR3 nucleotides read TGTGCCAGCTCAGCCACGGGGGGCGAGCAGTACTTC. Its translation: CASSATGGEQYF. The full variable domain, completed using reference TRBV18 and TRBJ2-7, is NAGVMQNPRHLVRRRGQEARLRCSPMKGHSHVYWYRQLPEEGLKFMVYLQKENIIDESGMPKERFSAEFPKEGPSILRIQQVVRGDSAAYFCASSATGGEQYFGPGTRLTVT.

This clonotype was seen repeatedly, ten times or more. The chain has TRBV18 and TRBJ1-3, with a possible D match to TRBD1 (5 bases). The V gene's germline CDR1 is KGHSH and CDR2 LQKENI. CDR3 length: 15 residues. V lost 2 bases and J 3 bases, leaving 11 bases between the germline ends. CDR3 DNA: TGTGCCAGCTCACCAAGGGGTTTGCATGGAAACACCATATATTTT. Translating it yields CASSPRGLHGNTIYF.

This clonotype was observed at least ten times. This chain connects TRBV28 to TRBJ1-5; possibly TRBD1 for D (6 bases). Per the germline V gene, CDR1 is MDHEN and CDR2 is SYDVKM. The CDR3 is 15 residues long. V was clipped by 5 bases and J by 7 bases, with 18 bases between them. DNA for the CDR3: TGTGCCAGCAGTCGCTCGGGGGGCGCGGGCCAGCCCCAGCATTTT. Residues: CASSRSGGAGQPQHF.

Here the CDR3 reads CASSSQPGGVGYTF. The DNA for the CDR3 is TGTGCCAGCAGCTCACAACCAGGGGGCGTGGGCTACACCTTC. The chain recombines TRBV7-9 with TRBJ1-2; TRBD1 matches at 8 bases. Germline CDR1 and CDR2: SEHNR and FQNEAQ (reference sequence). This CDR3 contains 14 residues. Germline trimming cut 4 bases from V and 8 bases from J; bases unmatched to any gene: 9.

This clonotype was detected a few times. This chain uses TRBV6-1 with TRBJ2-7; 8 bases align to TRBD2. There are 16 residues in the CDR3. Germline lookup yields CDR1 MNHNS and CDR2 SASEGT. With 2 bases clipped from V and 3 bases from J, the junction kept 9 bases outside the gene matches. CDR3 sequence: CASSEPIREGIYEQYF. In DNA, the CDR3 is TGTGCCAGCAGTGAACCAATTCGGGAGGGAATCTACGAGCAGTACTTC.

This clonotype was observed many times. The CDR3 does not close with the conserved phenylalanine or tryptophan, likely indicating a read error. The CDR3 nucleotides read TGTGCCAGCAGCACCGCCCCAGAGACCCAGTACATC. Translated, it gives CASSTAPETQYI. The chain combines TRBV13 with TRBJ2-5; D uncertain. The CDR3 has 12 residues. Looked up from germline, CDR1 is PRHDT and CDR2 is FYEKMQ (reference sequence). V gave up 5 bases and J gave up 4 bases, with 8 bases separating them.

This clonotype came up many times. The V call is TRBV5-5, the J call TRBJ2-7; TRBD1 might be the D (5 bases). V was pared by 0 bases and J by 3 bases, with 13 bases between. CDR3 size: 15 residues. Germline V CDR1 and CDR2: SGHKS, YYEKEE (reference sequence). CDR3 sequence reads: CASSLGGATHYEQYF. The DNA of the CDR3 is TGTGCCAGCAGCTTGGGGGGCGCTACACACTACGAGCAGTACTTC. Using reference TRBV5-5 and TRBJ2-7 for the parts outside the CDR3, the full variable domain is DAGVTQSPTHLIKTRGQQVTLRCSPISGHKSVSWYQQVLGQGPQFIFQYYEKEERGRGNFPDRFSARQFPNYSSELNVNALLLGDSALYLCASSLGGATHYEQYFGPGTRLTVT.

The V call is TRBV6-1, the J call TRBJ1-1; no definite D call. V lost 6 bases to trimming and J lost 1 base, with 12 bases between them. Looked up from germline, CDR1 is MNHNS and CDR2 is SASEGT. The CDR3 totals 14 residues. CDR3 sequence (DNA): TGTGCCAGCAGACCGAGGCTCGGGAACACTGAAGCTTTCTTT. The encoded protein is CASRPRLGNTEAFF.